One and the same sample provided the 30 T cell receptor beta chains below, sequenced in a study of human T cells and chemical hapten exposure. TCRdb reprocessed the RACE reads via MiXCR and lists one record per CDR3 protein. The sample lists roughly 380,000 distinct CDR3 sequences; roughly 5.3% were seen once. As for time point: pre-sensitization, week 0. The sample's treatment: therapeutic diphenylcyclopropenone sensitization with weekly scalp DPC. Here the sequenced sample was whole blood, taken in connection with sensitization to the hapten diphenylcyclopropenone (DPC). These receptors all come from a woman between 45 and 60 years old with alopecia areata. Some clones in this sample may be carry-over from other donors' samples.

This clonotype was recorded at least ten times. The chain combines TRBV6-5 with TRBJ2-3; unclear D gene. With 7 bases removed from V and 10 bases from J, the gap between germline ends came to 15 bases. The CDR3 covers 12 residues. Per the germline V gene, CDR1 is MNHEY and CDR2 is SVGAGI. The CDR3 nucleotides read TGTGCCAGCACCTCAAATTTGGCTGCGCAGTATTTT. Translating it yields CASTSNLAAQYF.

This clonotype was observed at least ten times. The chain is built from TRBV6-5 and TRBJ1-6; no definite D call. CDR3 length equals 15 residues. The V and J ends lost 0 bases and 5 bases respectively, with 8 bases between them. Germline-derived CDR1 and CDR2 are MNHEY and SVGAGI. The CDR3 protein is CASSYSTRNNSPLHF. For the CDR3, the DNA is TGTGCCAGCAGTTACTCGACGCGGAATAATTCACCCCTCCACTTT.

This clonotype was seen ten or more times. V is TRBV5-1 and J is TRBJ2-5; D assignment may be TRBD1 or TRBD2 (5 bases each). Germline-derived CDR1 and CDR2 are SGHRS and YFSETQ. This CDR3 spans 15 amino acids. The germline V and J ends were trimmed by 0 bases and 2 bases, with 11 bases remaining between them. The DNA for the CDR3 is TGCGCCAGCAGCTTGGCTCCGGGACCTCAAGAGACCCAGTACTTC. Translation: CASSLAPGPQETQYF.

This clonotype was observed a few times. This sequence joins TRBV5-5 and TRBJ1-2; D is ambiguous. Trimming took off 1 base at V and 7 bases at J, with 8 bases between the two ends. This CDR3 comprises 12 residues. Germline V lookup: CDR1 SGHKS, CDR2 YYEKEE (reference sequence). CDR3 DNA sequence: TGTGCCAGCAGCTTGTCCCTAACTGGCTACACCTTC. Amino acids: CASSLSLTGYTF.

The chain joins TRBV15 to TRBJ2-2, with 9 bases aligning to TRBD2. This CDR3 has 14 residues. Germline V gene data show CDR1 as LNHNV and CDR2 as YYDKDF (reference sequence). The V and J ends lost 8 bases and 5 bases, in that order; junction bases with no gene match: 6. The CDR3 sequence is CATHQAGGTGELFF. CDR3 in DNA: TGTGCCACCCATCAAGCGGGGGGTACCGGGGAGCTGTTTTTT. Based on the CDR3 plus reference TRBV15 and TRBJ2-2, the full variable domain is DAMVIQNPRYQVTQFGKPVTLSCSQTLNHNVMYWYQQKSSQAPKLLFHYYDKDFNNEADTPDNFQSRRPNTSFCFLDIRSPGLGDTAMYLCATHQAGGTGELFFGEGSRLTVL.

This clonotype was observed at least ten times. The V call is TRBV28, the J call TRBJ2-6; a possible D gene is TRBD1 (6 bases). V lost 5 bases and J 0 bases, leaving 14 bases between the germline ends. Germline values: CDR1 MDHEN, CDR2 SYDVKM. The CDR3 contains 17 residues. In DNA, the CDR3 is TGTGCCAGCAGTCCCGGACAGCCTAGCTCTGGGGCCAACGTCCTGACTTTC. It encodes CASSPGQPSSGANVLTF. Full variable domain (rest looked up from reference TRBV28 and TRBJ2-6): DVKVTQSSRYLVKRTGEKVFLECVQDMDHENMFWYRQDPGLGLRLIYFSYDVKMKEKGDIPEGYSVSREKKERFSLILESASTNQTSMYLCASSPGQPSSGANVLTFGAGSRLTVL.

The CDR3 DNA reads TGTGCCAGCAGCCTCCCCAGGGCCCTAGCCAAAAACATTCAGTACTTC. Amino acids: CASSLPRALAKNIQYF. The gene calls are TRBV28 and TRBJ2-4, with D perhaps matching TRBD1 (5 bases). Germline V gene data show CDR1 as MDHEN and CDR2 as SYDVKM. This CDR3 spans 16 amino acids. V dropped 6 bases and J dropped 0 bases, with 15 bases sitting between them.

This clonotype was seen many times. The chain joins TRBV30 to TRBJ2-3; D is possibly TRBD1 (5 bases). The V end lost 4 bases, the J end lost 8 bases, and 16 bases lay between the germline ends. Per germline, CDR1 GTSNPN and CDR2 SVGIG (reference sequence). The CDR3 spans 13 residues. CDR3 DNA sequence: TGTGCCTGGACTCCACGTCGTAGGGGTACGCAGTATTTT. Translated, it gives CAWTPRRRGTQYF.

This clonotype was observed at least ten times. This sequence joins TRBV5-1 and TRBJ2-5; tentatively, D is TRBD1 (5 bases). The V end was cut by 4 bases, the J end by 2 bases, with 15 bases between. The CDR3 loop spans 15 amino acids. The germline CDR1 and CDR2 sequences are SGHRS and YFSETQ. The CDR3 DNA follows: TGCGCCAGCAGCAAAGCTGGGGCCGGGCAAGAGACCCAGTACTTC. Translating it yields CASSKAGAGQETQYF.

This clonotype came up many times. This rearrangement joins TRBV20-1 to TRBJ2-3; 7 nucleotides agree with TRBD2. The CDR3 extends over 15 amino acids. V gave up 7 bases and J gave up 4 bases; unmatched junction bases: 14. Per the germline V gene, CDR1 is DFQATT and CDR2 is SNEGSKA (reference sequence). The CDR3 region has the DNA TGCAGTGGGACTAGAGGAGCAGGGAGCGCAGATACGCAGTATTTT. Residues: CSGTRGAGSADTQYF.

This clonotype was observed at least ten times. The V gene is TRBV5-6, the J gene TRBJ2-1, with D hard to call. Trimming took 4 bases from V and 8 from J, leaving 7 bases between them. This CDR3 comprises 11 residues. Germline CDR1 and CDR2: SGHDT and YYEEEE. The DNA for the CDR3 is TGTGCCAGCAGCGAGTGGGATGAGCAGTTCTTC. Amino acid sequence: CASSEWDEQFF.

The chain is built from TRBV12-3 or TRBV12-4 and TRBJ2-5; 8 bases are shared with TRBD2. The CDR3 is made up of 14 amino acids. Trimming at V came to 6 bases and at J to 4 bases, leaving 7 bases not matched to a gene. The CDR3 reads CASSPGGSVETQYF. The CDR3 DNA reads TGTGCCAGCAGCCCGGGGGGGAGTGTAGAGACCCAGTACTTC.

This clonotype was seen repeatedly, ten times or more. CDR3 residues: CASSLGQGANEKLFF. CDR3 DNA: TGTGCCAGCAGCTTGGGACAGGGGGCTAATGAAAAACTGTTTTTT. The chain employs TRBV5-6 and TRBJ1-4; 9 nucleotides match TRBD1. This CDR3 region has 15 residues. Germline V gene sequence: CDR1 SGHDT, CDR2 YYEEEE. V was clipped by 0 bases and J by 3 bases; unmatched bases: 0.

This clonotype was detected many times. CDR3 sequence: CACHGTGKTGELFF. CDR3 bases: TGTGCCTGCCACGGGACAGGGAAAACCGGGGAGCTGTTTTTT. This chain connects TRBV7-8 to TRBJ2-2, with 9 nucleotides matching TRBD1. CDR1 SGHVS and CDR2 FQNEAQ come from the germline V gene. The CDR3 contains 14 residues. J lost 5 bases, V lost 11 bases, and 9 bases had no gene match. Combining the CDR3 with reference TRBV7-8 and TRBJ2-2 gives the whole variable domain GAGVSQSPRYKVAKRGQDVALRCDPISGHVSLFWYQQALGQGPEFLTYFQNEAQLDKSGLPSDRFFAERPEGSVSTLKIQRTQQEDSAVYLCACHGTGKTGELFFGEGSRLTVL.

This clonotype has a handful of counts. This chain links TRBV13 with TRBJ1-1; unclear D gene. The CDR3 covers 13 residues. V shed 3 bases and J shed 5 bases, with 10 bases lying between them. The germline V gene has CDR1 PRHDT and CDR2 FYEKMQ (reference sequence). CDR3: CASSFYVDTEAFF. The CDR3 region has the DNA TGTGCCAGCAGCTTCTATGTGGATACTGAAGCTTTCTTT.

This clonotype has ten or more counts. The V call is TRBV24-1, the J call TRBJ2-5; possibly TRBD1 for D (6 bases). This CDR3 spans 14 amino acids. V was pared by 4 bases and J by 4 bases, with 12 bases between. Germline assignment: CDR1 KGHDR and CDR2 SFDVKD. The CDR3 protein is CATSDPGVGETQYF. The DNA for the CDR3 is TGTGCCACCAGTGACCCAGGGGTGGGAGAGACCCAGTACTTC.

The chain employs TRBV6-5 and TRBJ2-1, with 7 nucleotides matching TRBD2. Germline V CDR1 and CDR2: MNHEY, SVGAGI. The J segment lost 1 base and the V segment lost 2 bases, leaving 8 bases of the junction unmatched. The CDR3 contains 17 residues. The DNA of the CDR3 is TGTGCCAGCAGTTACCTACCCCTCGGGGGGTCCTACAATGAGCAGTTCTTC. Protein sequence: CASSYLPLGGSYNEQFF.

This clonotype occurred a few times. The J gene is TRBJ1-1, the V gene TRBV18; unclear D gene. This CDR3 comprises 12 residues. In germline, CDR1 is KGHSH, CDR2 LQKENI. Deletions cut 3 bases from V and 6 bases from J, with 8 bases between. CDR3 DNA: TGTGCCAGCTCACCCGGGCCGGCTGAAGCTTTCTTT. Amino acids: CASSPGPAEAFF.

This clonotype appeared a few times. V gene TRBV6-6 combines with J gene TRBJ1-1; weak D call: TRBD1 (5 bases). Trimming pared 6 bases from V and 14 bases from J, leaving 16 bases between. Germline V gene data show CDR1 as MNHNY and CDR2 as SVGAGI (reference sequence). This CDR3 spans 11 amino acids. The CDR3 here is CASSPTVVVFF. As DNA, the CDR3 is TGTGCCAGCAGCCCGACAGTCGTGGTGTTCTTT.

This clonotype has ten or more counts. The chain has TRBV6-5 and TRBJ2-1; D possibly corresponds to TRBD2 (5 bases). The germline V and J ends were trimmed by 0 bases and 0 bases, with 9 bases remaining between them. The CDR3 runs to 16 residues. The germline CDR1 and CDR2 sequences are MNHEY and SVGAGI. The CDR3 DNA follows: TGTGCCAGCAGTTACTCTAGCGCGAGCTCCTACAATGAGCAGTTCTTC. This gives the protein CASSYSSASSYNEQFF.

This clonotype was counted ten times or more. The rearrangement joins TRBV7-9 to TRBJ2-5, with 8 bases fitting TRBD1. Germline assignment: CDR1 SEHNR and CDR2 FQNEAQ (reference sequence). V shed 4 bases, J shed 7 bases, and the junction held 8 bases outside the gene matches. The CDR3 runs 14 residues. CDR3 in amino acids: CASSSGTGLRTQYF. The CDR3 nucleotides are TGTGCCAGCAGCTCCGGGACAGGCCTGCGGACCCAGTACTTC.

In its sample, this clonotype was seen many times. The rearrangement links TRBV9 to TRBJ2-7; TRBD1 agrees at 7 bases. Germline V gene sequence: CDR1 SGDLS, CDR2 YYNGEE. This CDR3 has 16 amino acids. After removal of 3 bases from V and 2 bases from J, the junction contained 11 bases not matched to a gene. The CDR3 is CASSAHRDSPAYEQYF. DNA for the CDR3: TGTGCCAGCAGCGCCCACCGGGACAGCCCGGCCTACGAGCAGTACTTC.

This clonotype was detected many times. The chain carries TRBV9 and TRBJ2-2; D gene ambiguous. Germline CDR1 is SGDLS and CDR2 is YYNGEE. CDR3 length equals 16 residues. Deletions cut 0 bases from V and 6 bases from J, with 15 bases between. The CDR3: CASSVEPGPEAGELFF. The DNA for the CDR3 is TGTGCCAGCAGCGTAGAACCAGGACCAGAAGCCGGGGAGCTGTTTTTT.

This clonotype has only a few counts. The chain links TRBV27 to TRBJ2-7, with a weak D call TRBD1 (6 bases). Trimming cost V 2 bases and J 7 bases, with 12 bases left between them. CDR1 and CDR2 (germline): MNHEY, SMNVEV (reference sequence). CDR3 length: 13 amino acids. CDR3 coding DNA: TGTGCCAGCAGTTTAGAGGCAGGGGTAGAGCAGTACTTC. It is translated as CASSLEAGVEQYF.

This clonotype appeared many times. This chain connects TRBV28 to TRBJ2-1; 7 bases fit TRBD2. Germline values: CDR1 MDHEN, CDR2 SYDVKM. V was clipped by 3 bases and J by 12 bases; unmatched bases: 11. This CDR3 spans 14 amino acids. CDR3 bases: TGTGCCAGCAGTTTGCGGGGGTTAGGGGACGGGCAGTTCTTC. The encoded protein is CASSLRGLGDGQFF.

This clonotype was seen many times. V is TRBV2 and J is TRBJ2-3, with 11 bases fitting TRBD2. The CDR3 is 18 residues long. Germline V gives CDR1 SNHLY, CDR2 FYNNEI. The J segment lost 2 bases and the V segment lost 2 bases, leaving 9 bases of the junction unmatched. Written as DNA, the CDR3 is TGTGCCAGCAGTGAATTAGGGGGGACTAGCGGAAACACAGATACGCAGTATTTT. This gives the protein CASSELGGTSGNTDTQYF.

This clonotype was seen a few times. The chain employs TRBV5-1 and TRBJ1-3; no definite D call. The length of the CDR3 is 14 residues. Germline V lookup: CDR1 SGHRS, CDR2 YFSETQ. V was shortened by 7 bases and J by 0 bases, with 11 bases between the two germline ends. Written as DNA, the CDR3 is TGCGCCAGCTTCGGGCGGAACTCTGGAAACACCATATATTTT. It is translated as CASFGRNSGNTIYF.

This clonotype was seen more than once but under ten times. The chain employs TRBV28 and TRBJ1-5; D possibly corresponds to TRBD1 (6 bases). This CDR3 is built from 15 residues. The germline V gene encodes CDR1 MDHEN and CDR2 SYDVKM. With 5 bases removed from V and 2 bases from J, the gap between germline ends came to 13 bases. CDR3 region: CASSATGAGNQPQHF. The CDR3 DNA reads as TGTGCCAGCAGTGCAACGGGGGCCGGCAATCAGCCCCAGCATTTT.

This clonotype has a count of ten or more. The chain's CDR3 is CASGLAGGETQYF. CDR3 in DNA: TGTGCCAGCGGTCTAGCGGGAGGAGAGACCCAGTACTTC. This rearrangement joins TRBV7-9 to TRBJ2-5, with TRBD2 identical over 11 bases. The CDR3 totals 13 residues. V dropped 8 bases and J dropped 4; count of bases not matched to a gene: 3. CDR1 and CDR2 from the germline V gene are SEHNR and FQNEAQ (reference sequence).

The CDR3 reads CSGVTGTNYGYTF. CDR3 sequence (DNA): TGCAGCGGTGTGACAGGGACTAACTATGGCTACACCTTC. The rearrangement uses TRBV29-1 and TRBJ1-2; TRBD1 matches at 7 bases. CDR1 is SQVTM and CDR2 is ANQGSEA in the germline V gene. The ends lost 7 bases at V and 0 bases at J; junction bases unmatched: 5. This CDR3 spans 13 amino acids.